These T cell receptor beta chains were read from a single sample in a study of T cells in Graves' hyperthyroidism and ophthalmopathy. MiXCR, run by TCRdb on the multiplex PCR reads, gives a single entry per CDR3 protein. The table shows some 440,000 distinct CDR3 sequences, with approximately 15% occurring only once. The material sequenced was blood. The receptor source for this set is a young woman with Graves' hyperthyroidism. The CDR3 runs from the conserved cysteine through the conserved F or W. Fields, in order: V gene, J gene, clone size, D gene, CDR3 protein, CDR3 DNA. A D gene is named only where the DNA matches it firmly. Clone size is shown for a subset of rows, as once, few, many or a class of expanded clone.

TRBV10-3	TRBJ1-3	few	TRBD1	CAAGQDLSGNTIYF	TGTGCCGCCGGACAGGACCTCTCTGGAAACACCATATATTTT
TRBV7-2	TRBJ1-6	many	.	CASSLAPPGTASPLHF	TGTGCCAGCAGCTTAGCCCCTCCAGGGACGGCTTCACCCCTCCACTTT
TRBV6-1	TRBJ1-2	few	.	CATGRSSAYGYTF	TGTGCCACCGGGCGGAGTTCGGCATATGGCTACACCTTC
TRBV3-1	TRBJ2-2	.	TRBD1	CASTTGGPNTGELFF	TGTGCCAGCACTACAGGGGGCCCGAACACCGGGGAGCTGTTTTTT
TRBV11-3	TRBJ2-1	many	TRBD1	CASSLVAGTGHNEQFF	TGTGCCAGCAGCTTAGTAGCCGGGACAGGGCACAATGAGCAGTTCTTC
TRBV12-3/TRBV12-4	TRBJ1-4	many	.	CASSLDLGGLPTNEKLFF	TGTGCCAGCAGTTTAGATTTAGGGGGTCTACCAACTAATGAAAAACTGTTTTTT
TRBV6-1	TRBJ1-5	.	.	CASHREINQPQHF	TGTGCCAGCCACAGGGAAATCAATCAGCCCCAGCATTTT
TRBV7-9	TRBJ2-1	.	.	CASSFQFYYNEQFF	TGTGCCAGCAGCTTCCAGTTCTATTACAATGAGCAGTTCTTC
TRBV20-1	TRBJ2-7	.	TRBD1	CSARLAGGAYEQYF	TGCAGTGCTAGATTGGCAGGGGGCGCCTACGAGCAGTACTTC
TRBV3-1	TRBJ2-7	many	TRBD2	CASSPGLAGTSYEQYF	TGTGCCAGCAGCCCTGGACTAGCGGGGACCTCCTACGAGCAGTACTTC
TRBV6-1	TRBJ2-2	.	.	CASTGGGELFF	TGTGCCAGCACCGGGGGCGGGGAGCTGTTTTTT
TRBV6-1	TRBJ1-1	few	.	CASSLVGLEAFF	TGTGCCAGCAGCCTCGTAGGGTTGGAAGCTTTCTTT
TRBV5-1	TRBJ2-1	.	.	CASSLEREQFF	TGCGCCAGCAGCTTGGAGAGAGAGCAGTTCTTC
TRBV19	TRBJ1-5	.	TRBD1	CASSMQDRGNQPQHF	TGTGCCAGTAGTATGCAGGACAGGGGCAATCAGCCCCAGCATTTT
TRBV5-1	TRBJ2-1	.	TRBD2	CASSLSLAGGNEQFF	TGCGCCAGCAGCTTGAGCCTAGCGGGCGGGAATGAGCAGTTCTTC
TRBV20-1	TRBJ2-1	few	TRBD2	CSAIREGDSYNEQFF	TGCAGTGCTATCCGGGAGGGAGATTCCTACAATGAGCAGTTCTTC
TRBV20-1	TRBJ1-2	.	TRBD1	CSAEDREGYTF	TGCAGTGCCGAGGACAGGGAGGGCTACACCTTC
TRBV9	TRBJ2-5	.	TRBD1	CASSLSGQGIETQYF	TGTGCCAGCAGCTTATCGGGACAGGGGATTGAGACCCAGTACTTC
TRBV12-3/TRBV12-4	TRBJ2-5	many	.	CASSARGNWETQYF	TGTGCCAGCAGTGCCCGTGGTAATTGGGAGACCCAGTACTTC
TRBV14	TRBJ2-1	.	.	CASSQVQGKDNEQFF	TGTGCCAGCAGCCAAGTGCAGGGGAAGGACAATGAGCAGTTCTTC
TRBV12-3/TRBV12-4	TRBJ1-5	many	.	CASSLGYPNQPQHF	TGTGCCAGCAGTCTAGGATATCCTAATCAGCCCCAGCATTTT
TRBV4-1	TRBJ2-7	few	.	CASSQVGIPARNEQYF	TGCGCCAGCAGCCAAGTAGGGATCCCCGCCAGGAACGAGCAGTACTTC
TRBV4-1	TRBJ2-7	many	.	CASSQDAGGGYEQYF	TGCGCCAGCAGCCAAGACGCAGGCGGTGGATACGAGCAGTACTTC
TRBV7-6	TRBJ2-2	once	.	CASSLISGVNTGELFF	TGTGCCAGCAGCCTTATTTCGGGGGTCAACACCGGGGAGCTGTTTTTT
TRBV12-3/TRBV12-4	TRBJ2-7	.	.	CASSFPQGYEQYF	TGTGCCAGCAGTTTCCCCCAGGGATACGAGCAGTACTTC
TRBV4-2	TRBJ2-2	.	.	CASRRDLNTGELFF	TGTGCCAGCCGGCGGGACCTGAACACCGGGGAGCTGTTTTTT
TRBV20-1	TRBJ2-5	few	TRBD2	CSAKRASGALETQYF	TGCAGTGCTAAGAGGGCTAGCGGGGCTCTAGAGACCCAGTACTTC
TRBV3-1	TRBJ1-2	many	TRBD1	CASSVGQGGGYTF	TGTGCCAGCAGCGTCGGACAGGGGGGTGGCTACACCTTC
TRBV6-1	TRBJ1-1	few	.	CASTEGGNTEAFF	TGTGCCAGCACCGAGGGGGGGAACACTGAAGCTTTCTTT
TRBV20-1	TRBJ1-5	.	.	CSARPYGGRGHQPQHF	TGCAGTGCTAGACCCTACGGGGGGCGAGGGCATCAGCCCCAGCATTTT
TRBV12-3/TRBV12-4	TRBJ1-6	many	TRBD1	CASSLGPGGYSPLHF	TGTGCCAGCAGTTTAGGTCCAGGGGGCTATTCACCCCTCCACTTT
TRBV6-2/TRBV6-3	TRBJ1-5	few	.	CASTAGLISNQPQHF	TGTGCCAGCACCGCCGGACTTATTAGCAATCAGCCCCAGCATTTT
TRBV7-8	TRBJ2-1	few	.	CASSLIQMDYNEQFF	TGTGCCAGCAGCTTAATACAAATGGATTACAATGAGCAGTTCTTC
TRBV27	TRBJ1-2	.	TRBD1	CASSLVGTGLGYTF	TGTGCCAGCAGTTTAGTTGGGACAGGATTAGGCTACACCTTC
TRBV2	TRBJ2-3	many	TRBD2	CASSDGSLGLAGVGSTDTQYF	TGTGCCAGCAGTGACGGTTCACTGGGACTAGCGGGAGTTGGGTCCACAGATACGCAGTATTTT
TRBV6-2/TRBV6-3	TRBJ1-2	many	.	CASSNDRIEGGYTF	TGTGCCAGCAGCAACGACAGGATTGAGGGTGGCTACACCTTC
TRBV7-8	TRBJ2-7	many	TRBD2	CASSLASGGFEQYF	TGTGCCAGCAGCTTGGCCTCGGGGGGATTCGAGCAGTACTTC
TRBV27	TRBJ2-7	.	TRBD2	CASSQASGSYEQYF	TGTGCCAGCAGTCAGGCTAGCGGGAGCTACGAGCAGTACTTC
TRBV7-2	TRBJ1-2	few	.	CASSSSTGTFYGYTF	TGTGCCAGCAGCTCCTCGACAGGAACCTTCTATGGCTACACCTTC
TRBV3-1	TRBJ2-1	.	TRBD2	CASSQFRLAGSYNEQFF	TGTGCCAGCAGCCAATTCAGACTAGCGGGGTCCTACAATGAGCAGTTCTTC
TRBV12-3/TRBV12-4	TRBJ1-5	.	TRBD1	CASSFRTSGTGGGGQPQHF	TGTGCCAGCAGCTTTAGGACGTCCGGGACAGGGGGCGGAGGTCAGCCCCAGCATTTT
TRBV7-2	TRBJ1-2	many	TRBD1	CASSSGQGGDYGYTF	TGTGCCAGCAGCTCAGGACAGGGTGGGGACTATGGCTACACCTTC
TRBV28	TRBJ2-7	many	.	CASSPSPHEQYF	TGTGCCAGCTCTCCCTCCCCCCACGAGCAGTACTTC
TRBV29-1	TRBJ2-1	many	TRBD2	CSVEENGAGLAGDEQFF	TGCAGCGTTGAAGAGAATGGCGCGGGACTAGCCGGGGATGAGCAGTTCTTC
TRBV12-3/TRBV12-4	TRBJ1-1	many	.	CASTKHGPNTEAFF	TGTGCCAGCACCAAGCACGGACCGAACACTGAAGCTTTCTTT
TRBV29-1	TRBJ2-5	many	.	CSARGGRGGETQYF	TGCAGCGCACGAGGGGGCAGGGGAGGGGAGACCCAGTACTTC
TRBV6-1	TRBJ2-1	many	.	CASSEGWAYNEQFF	TGTGCCAGCAGTGAAGGTTGGGCCTACAATGAGCAGTTCTTC
TRBV11-2	TRBJ2-3	many	TRBD1	CASSLTRTGNGDTQYF	TGTGCCAGCAGCTTAACCCGGACAGGGAACGGAGATACGCAGTATTTT
TRBV15	TRBJ2-1	many	TRBD2	CATSRGDLAGGPLNEQFF	TGTGCCACCAGCAGAGGTGACCTAGCGGGAGGGCCGCTCAATGAGCAGTTCTTC
TRBV19	TRBJ1-1	few	.	CASSMAVNTEAFF	TGTGCCAGTAGTATGGCGGTGAACACTGAAGCTTTCTTT
TRBV7-7	TRBJ2-1	.	TRBD2	CASSQGPSGENSYNEQFF	TGTGCTAGCAGCCAGGGGCCTAGCGGGGAGAACTCCTACAATGAGCAGTTCTTC
TRBV28	TRBJ2-1	.	.	CASSPRRGILSNEQFF	TGTGCCAGCAGTCCCAGACGGGGGATTTTGTCGAATGAGCAGTTCTTC
TRBV6-2/TRBV6-3	TRBJ2-1	many	.	CASSYSSHNEQFF	TGTGCCAGCAGTTACTCCAGTCACAATGAGCAGTTCTTC
TRBV3-1	TRBJ2-7	many	TRBD2	CASSRNGLAAHEQYF	TGTGCCAGCAGCCGCAATGGACTAGCGGCCCACGAGCAGTACTTC